The clone carrying this TCR beta chain was observed many times. The antigen remains undetermined. Germline V CDR1 and CDR2: ENHRY, SYGVKD. The CDR3 consists of 15 residues. V lost 0 bases, J lost 1 base, and 9 bases lay in between. Fresh peripheral blood, 10 ml, was the source of the PBMCs. Amplified TCR beta CDR3 regions came from RNA transcripts. The primer set for the first-round RT-PCR of the TCR CDR3 was HTBI. Each CDR3 protein gets one entry after TCRdb re-called the multiplex PCR reads with MiXCR. Of about 380,000 distinct CDR3 sequences detected, 15% to 20% appear once; the ten largest clones hold around two fifths. The data are from a study of T cells in Graves' hyperthyroidism and ophthalmopathy. General study results and limits: By a 13 V-J model, ophthalmopathy was set apart from stable hyperthyroidism. Ophthalmopathy was identified by the model a median approximately six months ahead of onset.

The chain joins TRBV10-3 to TRBJ1-1; D unresolved. The sequenced material came from blood. The clonotype originates from a man younger than 35 with Graves' ophthalmopathy. The CDR3: CAISESGNANTEAFF. The CDR3 nucleotides read TGTGCCATCAGTGAGTCGGGGAACGCGAACACTGAAGCTTTCTTT.